The rows below give T cell receptor beta chains drawn from one sample of a study of OX40 agonist ivuxolimab in advanced cancers. Sequencing was performed with immunoSEQ multiplex PCR; in TCRdb, only in-frame clones are kept and a portion is missing. The repertoire holds about 44,000 clones, with approximately 80% as singletons. The starting material was CD4+ or CD8+ T cells sorted from blood, obtained in a trial of the OX40 agonist ivuxolimab. Source of these receptors: an adult with an advanced solid tumor such as melanoma, head and neck, liver or kidney cancer. Both conserved end residues are part of each CDR3. The order of the fields is D gene, V gene, clone size, J gene, CDR3 DNA, CDR3 protein. The D gene is left open where the match is weak. Some rows mark clone size as missing; the rest say once, few, many or name a class of expanded clone.

d_call: NA; v_call: TRBV19; clone_size: NA; j_call: TRBJ1-1; cdr3_nt: TGTGCCAGTAGTATAAGGGGTCAGGCACCTGAAGCTTTCTTT; cdr3_aa: CASSIRGQAPEAFF
d_call: NA; v_call: TRBV28; clone_size: NA; j_call: TRBJ2-7; cdr3_nt: TGTGCCAGCAACCAATCTAAGCCCCCTTACGAGCAGTACTTC; cdr3_aa: CASNQSKPPYEQYF
d_call: NA; v_call: TRBV19; clone_size: few; j_call: TRBJ1-1; cdr3_nt: TGTGCCAGTAGTTTCCAGGGTGGTTGGAACACTGAAGCTTTCTTT; cdr3_aa: CASSFQGGWNTEAFF
d_call: NA; v_call: TRBV6-6; clone_size: NA; j_call: TRBJ2-3; cdr3_nt: TGTGCCAGCAGTTATGGTGGCAGCCGCACAGATACGCAGTATTTT; cdr3_aa: CASSYGGSRTDTQYF
d_call: TRBD1; v_call: TRBV6-1; clone_size: NA; j_call: TRBJ1-6; cdr3_nt: TGTGCCAGCAGTGCCCGGGACAGGGTTGGTTCACCCCTCCACTTT; cdr3_aa: CASSARDRVGSPLHF
d_call: TRBD1; v_call: TRBV30; clone_size: few; j_call: TRBJ1-2; cdr3_nt: TGTGCCTGGAGTATACAGGGGGCACATGGCTACACCTTC; cdr3_aa: CAWSIQGAHGYTF
d_call: NA; v_call: TRBV27; clone_size: NA; j_call: TRBJ2-7; cdr3_nt: TGTGCCAGCAGTAGGAGCGGATTTACCTACGAGCAGTACTTC; cdr3_aa: CASSRSGFTYEQYF
d_call: TRBD1; v_call: TRBV5-1; clone_size: few; j_call: TRBJ2-3; cdr3_nt: TGCGCCAGCAGCTTACAACCGGGACAGGCCCCAGATACGCAGTATTTT; cdr3_aa: CASSLQPGQAPDTQYF
d_call: NA; v_call: TRBV30; clone_size: NA; j_call: TRBJ2-3; cdr3_nt: TGTGCCTGGAGTGTAGTGGGCACAGATACGCAGTATTTT; cdr3_aa: CAWSVVGTDTQYF
d_call: NA; v_call: TRBV5-1; clone_size: once; j_call: TRBJ2-1; cdr3_nt: TGCGCCAGCAGCTACTACTCGGCGGGTGGGAACAATGAGCAGTTCTTC; cdr3_aa: CASSYYSAGGNNEQFF
d_call: TRBD1; v_call: TRBV11-3; clone_size: NA; j_call: TRBJ1-1; cdr3_nt: TGTGCCAGCAGCACCGACAGGGGCTTTGAAGCTTTCTTT; cdr3_aa: CASSTDRGFEAFF
d_call: NA; v_call: TRBV4-2; clone_size: few; j_call: TRBJ2-5; cdr3_nt: TGTGCCAGCAGCCAACCTCGCGAGACCCAGTACTTC; cdr3_aa: CASSQPRETQYF
d_call: NA; v_call: TRBV9; clone_size: NA; j_call: TRBJ1-1; cdr3_nt: TGTGCCAGCAGCGTAGGGTTACAGAGTAACACTGAAGCTTTCTTT; cdr3_aa: CASSVGLQSNTEAFF
d_call: TRBD2; v_call: TRBV5-1; clone_size: NA; j_call: TRBJ2-1; cdr3_nt: TGCGCCAGCAGCTCCTTAAGCGGGACGGGGACCCCCAATGAGCAGTTCTTC; cdr3_aa: CASSSLSGTGTPNEQFF
d_call: NA; v_call: TRBV4-1; clone_size: NA; j_call: TRBJ1-2; cdr3_nt: TGCGCCAGCAGCCAAGATACAGGGAAAGCCTATGGCTACACCTTC; cdr3_aa: CASSQDTGKAYGYTF
d_call: NA; v_call: TRBV11-2; clone_size: NA; j_call: TRBJ1-1; cdr3_nt: TGTGCCAGCAGCCAGCTCCAGGGCACTGAAGCTTTCTTT; cdr3_aa: CASSQLQGTEAFF
d_call: TRBD1; v_call: TRBV2; clone_size: once; j_call: TRBJ1-2; cdr3_nt: TGTGCCAGCAGTCGCCCTGGACAGGGGAGGACTGGCTACACCTTC; cdr3_aa: CASSRPGQGRTGYTF
d_call: NA; v_call: TRBV6-1; clone_size: NA; j_call: TRBJ2-7; cdr3_nt: TGTGCCAGCAGTGAAGCGCCCCGTCCGTCAGCCGAGCAGTACTTC; cdr3_aa: CASSEAPRPSAEQYF
d_call: NA; v_call: TRBV9; clone_size: NA; j_call: TRBJ1-3; cdr3_nt: TGTGCCAGCAGCGTAGACCACTCTGGAAACACCATATATTTT; cdr3_aa: CASSVDHSGNTIYF
d_call: TRBD1; v_call: TRBV7-9; clone_size: NA; j_call: TRBJ1-2; cdr3_nt: TGTGCCAGCAGCGACCGGGACAGCGGGCCGGGTGGCTACACCTTC; cdr3_aa: CASSDRDSGPGGYTF
d_call: TRBD2; v_call: TRBV9; clone_size: NA; j_call: TRBJ2-7; cdr3_nt: TGTGCCAGCAGCACCTCAGCGGGAGGCGCCTACGAGCAGTACTTC; cdr3_aa: CASSTSAGGAYEQYF
d_call: NA; v_call: TRBV18; clone_size: NA; j_call: TRBJ2-1; cdr3_nt: TGTGCCAGCTCCCCGGAGGGGGCAAGGAATGAGCAGTTCTTC; cdr3_aa: CASSPEGARNEQFF
d_call: TRBD2; v_call: TRBV5-4; clone_size: NA; j_call: TRBJ2-3; cdr3_nt: TGTGCCAGCAGCGAGTCTAGCGGATCCACAGATACGCAGTATTTT; cdr3_aa: CASSESSGSTDTQYF
d_call: TRBD2; v_call: TRBV7-8; clone_size: once; j_call: TRBJ2-7; cdr3_nt: TGTGCCAGTAGGCACGAGGGGACTAGTATCCACGAGCAGTACTTC; cdr3_aa: CASRHEGTSIHEQYF
d_call: NA; v_call: TRBV5-1; clone_size: NA; j_call: TRBJ2-1; cdr3_nt: TGCGCCAGCAGCTTGGCCAGGACCCCGAACGAGCAGTTCTTC; cdr3_aa: CASSLARTPNEQFF
d_call: TRBD2; v_call: TRBV18; clone_size: NA; j_call: TRBJ2-1; cdr3_nt: TGTGCCAGCTCACCTCGTAGCGGGAGGGTGTACAATGAGCAGTTCTTC; cdr3_aa: CASSPRSGRVYNEQFF
d_call: TRBD1; v_call: TRBV27; clone_size: NA; j_call: TRBJ2-7; cdr3_nt: TGTGCCAGCAGCAAAGGGACAGGGGTGAGGGAGCAGTACTTC; cdr3_aa: CASSKGTGVREQYF
d_call: NA; v_call: TRBV2; clone_size: few; j_call: TRBJ2-4; cdr3_nt: TGTGCCAGCAGAGATACAGGGGCCAAAAACATTCAGTACTTC; cdr3_aa: CASRDTGAKNIQYF
d_call: NA; v_call: TRBV5-1; clone_size: NA; j_call: TRBJ2-6; cdr3_nt: TGCGCCAGCGCTTTGGGCTCCGGGGCCAACGTCCTGACTTTC; cdr3_aa: CASALGSGANVLTF
d_call: NA; v_call: TRBV7-2; clone_size: NA; j_call: TRBJ1-6; cdr3_nt: TGTGCCAGCAGCGCTCAGCCTTATTCACCCCTCCACTTT; cdr3_aa: CASSAQPYSPLHF
d_call: TRBD1; v_call: TRBV18; clone_size: NA; j_call: TRBJ2-2; cdr3_nt: TGTGCCAGCTCACCGGGACAGGGGACGACCGGGGAGCTGTTTTTT; cdr3_aa: CASSPGQGTTGELFF
d_call: TRBD2; v_call: TRBV6-1; clone_size: NA; j_call: TRBJ2-5; cdr3_nt: TGTGCCAGCAGTCCCACTAGGGAGGGGACCCAGTACTTC; cdr3_aa: CASSPTREGTQYF